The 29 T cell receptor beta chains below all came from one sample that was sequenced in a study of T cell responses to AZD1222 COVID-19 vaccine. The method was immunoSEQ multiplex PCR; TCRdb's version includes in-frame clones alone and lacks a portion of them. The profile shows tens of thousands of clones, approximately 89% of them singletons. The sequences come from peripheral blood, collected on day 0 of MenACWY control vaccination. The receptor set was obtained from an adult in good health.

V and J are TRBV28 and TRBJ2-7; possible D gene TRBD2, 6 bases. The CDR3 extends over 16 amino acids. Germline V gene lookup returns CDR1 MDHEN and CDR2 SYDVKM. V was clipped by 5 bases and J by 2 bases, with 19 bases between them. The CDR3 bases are TGTGCCAGCAGTACTATCCGGGAGACCGGTACCTACGAGCAGTACTTC. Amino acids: CASSTIRETGTYEQYF.

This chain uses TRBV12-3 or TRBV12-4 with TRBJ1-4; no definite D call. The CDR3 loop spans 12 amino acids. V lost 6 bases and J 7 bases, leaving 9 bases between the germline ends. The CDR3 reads CASRRESEKLFF. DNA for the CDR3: TGTGCCAGCAGGAGGGAGAGTGAAAAACTGTTTTTT.

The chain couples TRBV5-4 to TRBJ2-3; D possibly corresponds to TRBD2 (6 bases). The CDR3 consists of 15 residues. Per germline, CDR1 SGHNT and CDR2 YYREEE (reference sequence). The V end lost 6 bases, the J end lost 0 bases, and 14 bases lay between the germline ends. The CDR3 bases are TGTGCCAGCACACTATTCGGGGGAAGCACAGATACGCAGTATTTT. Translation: CASTLFGGSTDTQYF.

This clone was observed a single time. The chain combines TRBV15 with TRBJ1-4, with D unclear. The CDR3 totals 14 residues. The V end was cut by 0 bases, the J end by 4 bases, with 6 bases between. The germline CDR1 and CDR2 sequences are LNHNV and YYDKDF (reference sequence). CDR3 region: CATSRDHGNEKLFF. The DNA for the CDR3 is TGTGCCACCAGCAGAGATCACGGTAATGAAAAACTGTTTTTT. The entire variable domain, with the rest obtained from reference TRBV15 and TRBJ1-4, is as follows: DAMVIQNPRYQVTQFGKPVTLSCSQTLNHNVMYWYQQKSSQAPKLLFHYYDKDFNNEADTPDNFQSRRPNTSFCFLDIRSPGLGDTAMYLCATSRDHGNEKLFFGSGTQLSVL.

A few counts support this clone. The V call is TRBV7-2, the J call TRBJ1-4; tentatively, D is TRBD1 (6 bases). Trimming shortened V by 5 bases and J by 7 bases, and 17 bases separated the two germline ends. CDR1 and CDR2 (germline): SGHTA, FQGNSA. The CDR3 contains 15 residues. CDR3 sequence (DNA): TGTGCCAGCAGCCCAGACGGGGGCGAGACTGAAAAACTGTTTTTT. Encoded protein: CASSPDGGETEKLFF.

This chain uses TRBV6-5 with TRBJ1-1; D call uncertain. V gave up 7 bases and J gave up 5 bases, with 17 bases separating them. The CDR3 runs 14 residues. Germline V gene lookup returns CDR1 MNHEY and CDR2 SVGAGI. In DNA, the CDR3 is TGTGCCAGCACCCGGCGTTTGGGCCGGACTGAAGCTTTCTTT. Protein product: CASTRRLGRTEAFF.

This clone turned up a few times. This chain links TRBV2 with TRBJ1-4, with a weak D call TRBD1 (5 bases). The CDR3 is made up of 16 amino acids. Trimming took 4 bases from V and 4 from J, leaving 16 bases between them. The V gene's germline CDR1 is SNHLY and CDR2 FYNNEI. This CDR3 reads CASSATLGGGNEKLFF. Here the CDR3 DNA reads TGTGCCAGCAGTGCCACCCTCGGGGGGGGTAATGAAAAACTGTTTTTT. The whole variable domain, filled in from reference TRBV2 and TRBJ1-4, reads EPEVTQTPSHQVTQMGQEVILRCVPISNHLYFYWYRQILGQKVEFLVSFYNNEISEKSEIFDDQFSVERPDGSNFTLKIRSTKLEDSAMYFCASSATLGGGNEKLFFGSGTQLSVL.

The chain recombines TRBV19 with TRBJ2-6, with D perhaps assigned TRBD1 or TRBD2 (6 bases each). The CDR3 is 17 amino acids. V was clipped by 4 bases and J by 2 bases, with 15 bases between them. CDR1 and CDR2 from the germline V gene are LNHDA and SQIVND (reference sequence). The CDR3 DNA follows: TGTGCCAGTAGTACCCCTGGGGGCGGGGCTGGGGCCAACGTCCTGACTTTC. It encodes CASSTPGGGAGANVLTF.

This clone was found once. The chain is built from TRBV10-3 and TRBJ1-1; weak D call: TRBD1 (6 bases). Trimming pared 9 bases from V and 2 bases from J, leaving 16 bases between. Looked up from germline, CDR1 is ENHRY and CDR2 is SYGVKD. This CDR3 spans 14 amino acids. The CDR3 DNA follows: TGTGCCATTTGGAAGGGAGGGGGTAACACTGAAGCTTTCTTT. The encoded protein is CAIWKGGGNTEAFF.

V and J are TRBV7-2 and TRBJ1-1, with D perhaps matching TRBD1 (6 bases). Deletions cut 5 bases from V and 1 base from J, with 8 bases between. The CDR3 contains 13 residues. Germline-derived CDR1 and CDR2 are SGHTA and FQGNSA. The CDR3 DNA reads TGTGCCAGCAGCGGGGGACAGAACACTGAAGCTTTCTTT. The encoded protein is CASSGGQNTEAFF.

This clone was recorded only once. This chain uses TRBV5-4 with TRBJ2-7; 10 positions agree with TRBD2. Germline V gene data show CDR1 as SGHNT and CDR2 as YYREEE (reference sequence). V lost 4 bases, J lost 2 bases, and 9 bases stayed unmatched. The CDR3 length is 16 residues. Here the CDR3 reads CASSQGAGGLPYEQYF. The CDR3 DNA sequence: TGTGCCAGCAGCCAGGGAGCGGGAGGGCTACCCTACGAGCAGTACTTC.

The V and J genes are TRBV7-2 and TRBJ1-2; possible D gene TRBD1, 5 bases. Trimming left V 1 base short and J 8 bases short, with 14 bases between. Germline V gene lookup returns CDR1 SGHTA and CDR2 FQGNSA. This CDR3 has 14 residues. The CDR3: CASSLELGVRGYTF. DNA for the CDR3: TGTGCCAGCAGCTTAGAATTGGGGGTACGGGGCTACACCTTC.

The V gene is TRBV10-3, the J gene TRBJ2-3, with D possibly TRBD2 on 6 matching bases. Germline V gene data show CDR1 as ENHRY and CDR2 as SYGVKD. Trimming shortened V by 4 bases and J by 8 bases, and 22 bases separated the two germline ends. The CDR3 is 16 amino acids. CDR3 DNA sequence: TGTGCCATCAGTGGGTTTGACCGGGGTGACGGGGGTACGCAGTATTTT. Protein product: CAISGFDRGDGGTQYF.

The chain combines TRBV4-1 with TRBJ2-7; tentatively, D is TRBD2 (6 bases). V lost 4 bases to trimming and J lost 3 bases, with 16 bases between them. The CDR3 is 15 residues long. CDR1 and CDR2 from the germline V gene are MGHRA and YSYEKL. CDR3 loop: CASSREEGLGYEQYF. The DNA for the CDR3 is TGCGCCAGCAGCCGGGAGGAGGGGTTAGGCTACGAGCAGTACTTC.

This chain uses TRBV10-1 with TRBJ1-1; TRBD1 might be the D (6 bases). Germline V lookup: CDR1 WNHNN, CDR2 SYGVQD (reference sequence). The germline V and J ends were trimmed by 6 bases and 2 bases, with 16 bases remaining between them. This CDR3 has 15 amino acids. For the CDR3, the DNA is TGCGCCAGCAGCGCGGCAGGAGGGGGTAACACTGAAGCTTTCTTT. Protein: CASSAAGGGNTEAFF.

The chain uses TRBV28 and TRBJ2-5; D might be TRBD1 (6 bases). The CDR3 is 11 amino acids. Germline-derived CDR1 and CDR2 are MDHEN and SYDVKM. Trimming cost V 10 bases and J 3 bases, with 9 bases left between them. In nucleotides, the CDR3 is TGTGCCACCGAGGGGGAAGAGACCCAGTACTTC. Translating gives CATEGEETQYF. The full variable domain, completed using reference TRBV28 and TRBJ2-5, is DVKVTQSSRYLVKRTGEKVFLECVQDMDHENMFWYRQDPGLGLRLIYFSYDVKMKEKGDIPEGYSVSREKKERFSLILESASTNQTSMYLCATEGEETQYFGPGTRLLVL.

CDR3 DNA sequence: TGTGCCAGCAGTTCAGAACCGAACAACGCCTACGAGCAGTACTTC. This encodes CASSSEPNNAYEQYF. The V call is TRBV6-2 or TRBV6-3, the J call TRBJ2-7; no reliable D call. V was cut by 4 bases and J by 2 bases, with 15 bases left in between. This CDR3 is built from 15 residues. Per germline, CDR1 MNHEY and CDR2 SVGEGT.

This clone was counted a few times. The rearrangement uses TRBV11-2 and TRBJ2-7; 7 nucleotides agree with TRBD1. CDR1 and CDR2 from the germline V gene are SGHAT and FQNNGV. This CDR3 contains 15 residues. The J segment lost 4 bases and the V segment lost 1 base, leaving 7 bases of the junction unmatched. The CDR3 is CASSLGHRGSYEQYF. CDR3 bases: TGTGCCAGCAGCTTAGGCCACAGGGGTTCGTACGAGCAGTACTTC.

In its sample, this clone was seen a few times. CDR3 nucleotides: TGCGCCAGCAGCTCCGTTGGCCTCTACAATGAGCAGTTCTTC. Protein product: CASSSVGLYNEQFF. The chain combines TRBV5-1 with TRBJ2-1; unclear D gene. CDR1 is SGHRS, CDR2 YFSETQ, per germline. The V gene lost 3 bases and the J gene lost 3 bases, with 10 bases spanning the gap. The length of the CDR3 is 14 residues.

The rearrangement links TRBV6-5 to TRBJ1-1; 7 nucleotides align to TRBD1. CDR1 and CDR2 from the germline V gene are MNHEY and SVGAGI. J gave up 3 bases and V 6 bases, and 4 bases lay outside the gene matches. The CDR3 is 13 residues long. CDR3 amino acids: CASRPDRDTEAFF. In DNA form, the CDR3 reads TGTGCCAGCAGACCCGACAGGGACACTGAAGCTTTCTTT.

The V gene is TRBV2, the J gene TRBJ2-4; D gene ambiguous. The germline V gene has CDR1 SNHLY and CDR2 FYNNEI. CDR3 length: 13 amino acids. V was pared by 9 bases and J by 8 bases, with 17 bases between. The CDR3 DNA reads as TGTGCCAGTAGAACAAACACAAAGGACATTCAGTACTTC. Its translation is CASRTNTKDIQYF.

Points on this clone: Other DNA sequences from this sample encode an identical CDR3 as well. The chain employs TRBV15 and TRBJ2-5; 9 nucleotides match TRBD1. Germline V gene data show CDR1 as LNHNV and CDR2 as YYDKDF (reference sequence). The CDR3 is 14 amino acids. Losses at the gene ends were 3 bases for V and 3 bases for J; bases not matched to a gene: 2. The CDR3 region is CATSRDRGKETQYF. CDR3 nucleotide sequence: TGTGCCACCAGCAGGGACAGGGGAAAAGAGACCCAGTACTTC.

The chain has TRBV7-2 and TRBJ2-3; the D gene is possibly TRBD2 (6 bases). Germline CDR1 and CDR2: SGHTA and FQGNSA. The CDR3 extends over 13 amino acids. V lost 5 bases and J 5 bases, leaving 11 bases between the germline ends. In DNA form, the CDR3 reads TGTGCCAGCAGCATCCAAGCGGGAGATACGCAGTATTTT. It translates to CASSIQAGDTQYF.

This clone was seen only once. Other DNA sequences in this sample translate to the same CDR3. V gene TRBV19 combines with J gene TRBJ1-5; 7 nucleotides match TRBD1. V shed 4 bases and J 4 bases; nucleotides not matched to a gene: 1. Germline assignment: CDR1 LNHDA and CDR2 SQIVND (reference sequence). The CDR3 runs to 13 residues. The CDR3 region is CASSRQGNQPQHF. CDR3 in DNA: TGTGCCAGTAGTAGACAGGGAAATCAGCCCCAGCATTTT.

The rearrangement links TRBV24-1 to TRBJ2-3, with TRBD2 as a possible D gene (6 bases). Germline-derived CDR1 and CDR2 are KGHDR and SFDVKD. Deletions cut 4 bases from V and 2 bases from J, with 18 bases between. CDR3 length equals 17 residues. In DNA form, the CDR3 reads TGTGCCACCAGTGACCCGACATTCGGACTAAACACAGATACGCAGTATTTT. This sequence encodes CATSDPTFGLNTDTQYF.

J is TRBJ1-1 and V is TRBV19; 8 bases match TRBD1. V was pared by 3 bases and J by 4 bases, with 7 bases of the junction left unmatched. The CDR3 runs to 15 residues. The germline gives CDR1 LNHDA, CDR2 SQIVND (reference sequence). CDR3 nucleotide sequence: TGTGCCAGTAGTATCCTCCCGACAGGGGCCACTGAAGCTTTCTTT. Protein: CASSILPTGATEAFF.

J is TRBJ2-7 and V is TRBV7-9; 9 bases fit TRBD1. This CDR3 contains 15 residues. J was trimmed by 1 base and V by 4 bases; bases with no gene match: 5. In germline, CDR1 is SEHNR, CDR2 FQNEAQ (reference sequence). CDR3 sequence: CASSSSGTGSYEQYF. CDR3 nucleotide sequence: TGTGCCAGCAGCTCCTCCGGGACAGGGTCCTACGAGCAGTACTTC.

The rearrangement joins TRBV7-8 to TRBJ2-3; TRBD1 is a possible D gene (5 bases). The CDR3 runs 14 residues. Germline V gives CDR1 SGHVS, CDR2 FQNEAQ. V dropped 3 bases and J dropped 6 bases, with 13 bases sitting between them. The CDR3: CASSFPGRVDTQYF. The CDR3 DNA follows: TGTGCCAGCAGCTTCCCGGGCAGGGTCGATACGCAGTATTTT.

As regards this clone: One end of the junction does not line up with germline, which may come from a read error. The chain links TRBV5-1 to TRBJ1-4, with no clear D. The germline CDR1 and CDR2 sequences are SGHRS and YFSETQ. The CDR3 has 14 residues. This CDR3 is CASSLETGNEKLFF. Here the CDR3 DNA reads TGCGCCAGCAGCTTGGAGACGGGGAATGAAAAACTATTTTTT.